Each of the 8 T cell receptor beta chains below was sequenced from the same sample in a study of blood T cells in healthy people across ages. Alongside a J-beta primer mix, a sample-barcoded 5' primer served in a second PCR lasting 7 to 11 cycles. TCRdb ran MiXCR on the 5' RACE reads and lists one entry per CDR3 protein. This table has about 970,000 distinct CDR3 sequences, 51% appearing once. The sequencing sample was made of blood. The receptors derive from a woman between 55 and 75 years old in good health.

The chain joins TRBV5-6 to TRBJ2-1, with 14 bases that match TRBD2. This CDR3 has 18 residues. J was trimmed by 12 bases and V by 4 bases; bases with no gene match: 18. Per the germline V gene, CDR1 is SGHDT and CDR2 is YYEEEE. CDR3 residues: CASSPPGGLAGEFYVQFF. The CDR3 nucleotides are TGTGCCAGCAGCCCCCCGGGGGGACTAGCGGGAGAGTTCTATGTGCAGTTCTTC.

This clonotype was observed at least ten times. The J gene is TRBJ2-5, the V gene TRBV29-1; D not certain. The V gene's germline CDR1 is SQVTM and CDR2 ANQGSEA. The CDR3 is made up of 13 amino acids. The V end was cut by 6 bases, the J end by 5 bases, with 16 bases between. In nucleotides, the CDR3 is TGCAGCGTAGGCAGTCTTTCGGTGGAGACCCAGTACTTC. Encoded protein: CSVGSLSVETQYF.

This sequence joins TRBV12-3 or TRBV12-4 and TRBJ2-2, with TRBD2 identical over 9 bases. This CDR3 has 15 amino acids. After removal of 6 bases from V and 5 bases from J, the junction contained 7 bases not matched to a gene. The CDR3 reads CASSFSGSRTGELFF. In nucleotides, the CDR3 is TGTGCCAGCAGCTTTAGCGGGAGTCGAACCGGGGAGCTGTTTTTT.

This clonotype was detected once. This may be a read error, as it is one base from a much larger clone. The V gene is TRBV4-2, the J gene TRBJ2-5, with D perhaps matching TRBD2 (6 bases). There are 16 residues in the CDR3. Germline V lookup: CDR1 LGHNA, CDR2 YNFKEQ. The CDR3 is CAGSQERALRVETQYF. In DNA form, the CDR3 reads TGTGCCGGCAGCCAAGAGCGGGCCCTAAGGGTAGAGACCCAGTACTTC.

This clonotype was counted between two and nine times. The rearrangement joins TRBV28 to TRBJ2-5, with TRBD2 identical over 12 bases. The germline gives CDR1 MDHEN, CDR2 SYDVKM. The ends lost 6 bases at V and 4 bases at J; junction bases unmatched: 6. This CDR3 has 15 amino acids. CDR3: CASRTLAGGGETQYF. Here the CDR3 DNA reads TGTGCCAGCAGGACACTAGCGGGAGGAGGAGAGACCCAGTACTTC.

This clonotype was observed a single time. The CDR3 nucleotides read TGTGCCAGCAGATTTTCGGGGACAGGGGTGAGCGCAGATACGCAGTATTTT. This translates into CASRFSGTGVSADTQYF. The J gene is TRBJ2-3, the V gene TRBV12-3 or TRBV12-4; TRBD1 agrees at 10 bases. The CDR3 runs 17 residues. J was trimmed by 4 bases and V by 6 bases; bases with no gene match: 13.

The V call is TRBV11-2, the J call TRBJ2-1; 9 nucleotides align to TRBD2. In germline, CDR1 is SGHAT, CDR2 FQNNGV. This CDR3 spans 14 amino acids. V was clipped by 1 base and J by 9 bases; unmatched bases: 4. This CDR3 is CASSLGSGRFEQFF. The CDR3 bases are TGTGCCAGCAGCTTAGGCAGCGGGAGGTTTGAGCAGTTCTTC.

The CDR3 reads CSVGTSGMHEQYF. CDR3 nucleotide sequence: TGCAGCGTGGGGACTAGCGGGATGCACGAGCAGTACTTC. V is TRBV29-1 and J is TRBJ2-7, with 13 bases lining up with TRBD2. The CDR3 length is 13 residues. The germline V gene has CDR1 SQVTM and CDR2 ANQGSEA. After removal of 6 bases from V and 5 bases from J, the junction contained 4 bases not matched to a gene.